This T cell receptor beta chain was sequenced during a study of blood T cell repertoires in COVID-19. As for the study in general: Acute and convalescent COVID-19 specimens originated in the United States, Italy and Spain. PBMCs, B-cell-depleted T cells, or T cells were the source of the cDNA or gDNA that made up the material.

Seattle patients were enrolled while actively infected and followed longitudinally. Germline values: CDR1 SGHRS, CDR2 YFSETQ. After removal of 1 base from V and 2 bases from J, the junction contained 7 bases not matched to a gene. This CDR3 has 16 amino acids. The authors' processing: Reference gene primer amplification in the assay estimated nucleated cell counts. Clones were read by immunoSEQ multiplex PCR, and TCRdb kept only the in-frame ones, dropping some. The V and J calls and clone size come from that table; D and trimming were worked out from the DNA. Of about 300,000 clones listed, about 87% are singletons.

This chain uses TRBV5-1 with TRBJ2-5, with 8 bases aligning to TRBD2. Sequencing used peripheral blood. The TCR was taken from a woman between 50 and 59 years old with COVID-19, enrolled during active disease. The CDR3 sequence: CASSLPSGSGQETQYF. In DNA form, the CDR3 reads TGCGCCAGCAGCTTGCCCAGCGGGAGCGGGCAAGAGACCCAGTACTTC.